This TCR beta chain appears in the sequencing data of a study of regulatory and conventional T cells in RAG deficiency. Libraries were prepared by immunoSEQ multiplex PCR; TCRdb keeps only in-frame clonotypes and omits some of them. The table has about 660 clones, around 44% seen once. Germline loops: CDR1 MGHDK, CDR2 SYGVNS. Trimming removed 5 bases at V and 5 bases at J, with 3 bases between. The CDR3 has 10 amino acids. Sample share makes this clone hyperexpanded. Conventional CD4+ T cells were sorted from blood as CD25-low CD127-high cells. This TCR came from a human donor with RAG deficiency presenting as severe combined immunodeficiency. Sequencing used CD4+ effector T cells sorted from blood. The V call is TRBV25-1, the J call TRBJ1-2; no clear D. The chain's CDR3 is CASSYYGYTF. CDR3 nucleotide sequence: TGTGCCAGCAGTTATTATGGCTACACCTTC.